This entry concerns a single TCR beta chain. Antigen specificity is unknown. CDR1 MNHEY and CDR2 SVGAGI come from the germline V gene. This CDR3 is built from 14 residues. V was pared by 8 bases and J by 3 bases, with 17 bases between. The data stem from a study of cytotoxic CD8 clonotypes in ibrutinib-treated CLL. About the research overall: The authors obtained response samples at a median of about 11 months of treatment, range 6 to 36. Study-wide results and caveats: Few clonotypes were public, and these shrank or held steady under treatment. The times at which samples were taken varied between sustained-remission and progressing patients.

The assay was immunoSEQ multiplex PCR, and TCRdb's table has in-frame clones only and misses some. The table lists 250,000 to 350,000 clones, around 69% of them singletons. The TCR originated in a human donor with chronic lymphocytic leukemia. This chain links TRBV6-5 with TRBJ2-7; D not certain. Sequencing was performed on PBMCs, taken at disease progression, from a patient treated with ibrutinib. The CDR3 bases are TGTGCCAGCCGCGCAACCTGGGGAAGCTACGAGCAGTACTTC. This gives the protein CASRATWGSYEQYF.